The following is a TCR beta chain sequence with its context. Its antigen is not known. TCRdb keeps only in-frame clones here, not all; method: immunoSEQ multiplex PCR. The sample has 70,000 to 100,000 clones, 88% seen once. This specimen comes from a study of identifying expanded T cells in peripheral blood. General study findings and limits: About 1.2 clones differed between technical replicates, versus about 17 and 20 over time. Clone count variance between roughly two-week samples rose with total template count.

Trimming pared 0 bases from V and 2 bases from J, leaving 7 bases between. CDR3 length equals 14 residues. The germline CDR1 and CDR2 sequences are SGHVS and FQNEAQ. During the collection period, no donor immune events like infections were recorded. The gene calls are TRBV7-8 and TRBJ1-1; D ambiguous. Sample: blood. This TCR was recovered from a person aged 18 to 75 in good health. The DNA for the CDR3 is TGTGCCAGCAGCTTAGCGCTCGCAAACACTGAAGCTTTCTTT. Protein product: CASSLALANTEAFF. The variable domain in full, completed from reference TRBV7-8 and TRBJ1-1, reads GAGVSQSPRYKVAKRGQDVALRCDPISGHVSLFWYQQALGQGPEFLTYFQNEAQLDKSGLPSDRFFAERPEGSVSTLKIQRTQQEDSAVYLCASSLALANTEAFFGQGTRLTVV.